What follows is one TCR beta chain and its context. Its antigen is not identified. The library was made from cDNA and included unique molecular identifiers. A single record per CDR3 protein comes from TCRdb applying MiXCR to the PCR reads. The repertoire includes 750,000 to 950,000 distinct CDR3 sequences, roughly 50% of them detected once, and approximately 4.5% sits in the top ten. The V gene lost 4 bases and the J gene lost 3 bases, with 18 bases spanning the gap. The CDR3 totals 16 residues. This sample is part of a study of post-analysis software for immune sequencing data. For the study at large: Relapsing-remitting, secondary progressive and progressive-relapsing multiple sclerosis courses were included.

Study-level results: Batch-matched samples strongly co-clustered by F measure. Normalized Chao1 diversity was significantly lower in multiple sclerosis patients than in controls. Relative to controls, patients had about 5 TRBV segments at higher frequency, with TRBV5-6, TRBV5-1 and TRBV20-1 among these.

Sequencing input: blood. J is TRBJ1-2 and V is TRBV12-3 or TRBV12-4; maybe TRBD1 (5 bases). The receptor was isolated from a girl under 18 with multiple sclerosis. The CDR3 coding sequence is TGTGCCAGCAGTTCCGGGGGAACGAATACGGACTATGGCTACACCTTC. It translates to CASSSGGTNTDYGYTF.